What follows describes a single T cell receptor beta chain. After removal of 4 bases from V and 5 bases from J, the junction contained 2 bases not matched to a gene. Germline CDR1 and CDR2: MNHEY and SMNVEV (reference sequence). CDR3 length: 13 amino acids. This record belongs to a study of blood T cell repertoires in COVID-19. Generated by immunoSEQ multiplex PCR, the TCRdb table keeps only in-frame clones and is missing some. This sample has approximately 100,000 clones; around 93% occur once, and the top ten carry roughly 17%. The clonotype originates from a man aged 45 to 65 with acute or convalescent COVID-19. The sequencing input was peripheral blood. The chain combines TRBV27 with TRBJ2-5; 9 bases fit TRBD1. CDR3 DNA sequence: TGTGCCAGCAGTTACAGGGGGCTTGAGACCCAGTACTTC. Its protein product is CASSYRGLETQYF.